This T cell receptor beta chain was recovered during a study of blood T cell repertoires in COVID-19. Turning to the study itself: Sites across the United States, Italy and Spain contributed samples from acute and convalescent COVID-19. T cells, B-cell-depleted T cells, or PBMCs provided the cDNA or gDNA that served as material.

Germline V gene data show CDR1 as SGHTA and CDR2 as FQGNSA. The CDR3 contains 14 residues. Trimming stripped 8 bases from V and 7 bases from J, with 18 bases between. Authors' data handling: Reference gene primer amplification gave estimated nucleated cell counts. Only in-frame clones appear in the TCRdb table, and some are missing; sequencing was by immunoSEQ multiplex PCR. Clone size and the V and J calls come from that table; the DNA yielded D and trimming. The data show a few hundred thousand clones, with around 86% seen just once and 5.5% to 8.5% held by the top ten. The study recruited people aged about 18 to 90 years across approximately 24 US areas.

The TCR comes from a man aged 25-45 years in a cohort exposed to, infected with or recovered from COVID-19 (not recorded which). The sample taken for sequencing was PBMCs or T cells enriched from blood (not recorded which). The J gene is TRBJ1-5, the V gene TRBV7-2; D is unclear. CDR3 amino acids: CASQSGGGLQPQHF. CDR3 in DNA: TGTGCCAGCCAGTCGGGAGGCGGTTTGCAGCCCCAGCATTTT.